The 5 T cell receptor beta chains listed next were all sequenced from one sample in a study of control samples from healthy donors and cancer patients. The table came from immunoSEQ multiplex PCR; TCRdb's copy has only in-frame clones and leaves some out. The data show 130,000 to 150,000 clones, around 90% seen once. The sample was blood. The receptors were sampled from a man aged 30-40 years in good health.

V gene TRBV9 combines with J gene TRBJ1-2; a possible D gene is TRBD1 (5 bases). In germline, CDR1 is SGDLS, CDR2 YYNGEE. Trimming removed 0 bases at V and 6 bases at J, with 15 bases between. The CDR3 is made up of 15 amino acids. The CDR3 protein is CASSVADRPYDGYTF. As DNA, the CDR3 is TGTGCCAGCAGCGTAGCCGACAGACCTTACGATGGCTACACCTTC.

The chain joins TRBV9 to TRBJ2-3, with 11 bases lining up with TRBD2. The trim removed 6 bases at V and 3 bases at J, leaving 15 bases unmatched. CDR3 size: 18 residues. Looked up from germline, CDR1 is SGDLS and CDR2 is YYNGEE. CDR3 region: CASTAGGSGRAGTDTQYF. The CDR3 coding sequence is TGTGCCAGCACCGCCGGGGGTAGCGGGAGGGCGGGGACAGATACGCAGTATTTT.

The chain employs TRBV11-3 and TRBJ1-2, with 7 bases that match TRBD1. This CDR3 region has 14 residues. Germline V gene sequence: CDR1 SGHNT, CDR2 YENEEA. V dropped 1 base and J dropped 7; count of bases not matched to a gene: 6. CDR3 bases: TGTGCCAGCAGCTTAGTGGCAGGGGGGACTGGCTACACCTTC. Translated, it gives CASSLVAGGTGYTF.

This chain uses TRBV18 with TRBJ1-1, with TRBD1 as a possible D gene (5 bases). CDR1 KGHSH and CDR2 LQKENI come from the germline V gene. Trimming cost V 6 bases and J 1 base, with 9 bases left between them. The CDR3 runs 13 residues. Here the CDR3 DNA reads TGTGCCAGCTCGTTTGACAGGAACACTGAAGCTTTCTTT. The encoded protein is CASSFDRNTEAFF.

The chain carries TRBV2 and TRBJ2-7; D gene ambiguous. CDR3 length: 12 amino acids. Deletions cut 8 bases from V and 3 bases from J, with 11 bases between. Germline CDR1 and CDR2: SNHLY and FYNNEI. CDR3 sequence (DNA): TGTGCCAGCGAAAAATCAGGCTACGAGCAGTACTTC. Protein product: CASEKSGYEQYF.